The TCR beta chain described here comes from a study of T cells in Graves' hyperthyroidism and ophthalmopathy (dated by TCRdb to about 2019). Turning to the overall study: Peripheral blood samples were taken at the time of initial diagnosis, prior to any treatment. To identify TCR V-J signatures that set the groups apart, the researchers used a discovery cohort of about a hundred patients, made up of 43 with Graves' ophthalmopathy and 55 to 65 with stable Graves' hyperthyroidism. Prospective prediction of ophthalmopathy was tested in an independent validation cohort of fewer than 20 hyperthyroidism patients and 17 patients who later progressed to ophthalmopathy. For training and testing, the 100 or so patients in the discovery cohort were randomly divided in a 7:3 ratio. In addition, the study compared T-cell repertoires in thyroid tissue and in blood from about 6 Graves' hyperthyroidism patients. Following sampling, methimazole starting at 30 mg daily was given to hyperthyroidism patients, and high-dose intravenous methylprednisolone was given to ophthalmopathy patients. The paper describes TCR Vbeta CDR3 sequencing of 135 peripheral blood samples, made up of roughly 40 ophthalmopathy patients, 70 to 75 hyperthyroidism patients and about 17 progressor patients. General findings and caveats noted by the study authors: In validation, the model predicted progression to ophthalmopathy with roughly 66% sensitivity and 72% to 85% specificity, a median of approximately 6.5 months before onset. In cross-validation, a model built on a 13 V-J signature told ophthalmopathy apart from stable hyperthyroidism with less than 90% sensitivity and roughly 82% specificity, and in testing the same model reached 80%/75%. No statistical method was used to fix the sample size in advance, and group allocation was not hidden from the investigators. Most expanded thyroid clonotypes (frequency above 0.001) were also found in blood, which suggests that blood repertoires may mirror thyroid immune responses.

Amplification of TCR beta CDR3 regions was carried out from RNA transcripts. The TCR CDR3 was subjected to a first round of RT-PCR using the HTBI primer set and the Qiagen OneStep RT-PCR kit. A second multiplex PCR round built the libraries, followed by size selection and purification. The libraries were sequenced on an Illumina HiSeq2000 using paired-end 100 bp reads. Regarding the original processing steps: Raw data were processed with SOAPnuke, discarding reads with adapters, uncalled bases, mean Phred below 15, or no exact constant-primer or identifier match. COPE v1.2.5 was used to merge high-quality paired reads, and clonotypes were defined as unique nucleotide sequences. MiTCR v1.1 was used to align clonotypes to the IMGT TRBV, TRBD and TRBJ reference segments. Only V-J combinations with frequency above 0.0001, covering 99% to 99.2% of repertoires, were analysed. The TCS score was defined as the ratio of F50 (clonal expansion) to E x V (chaos), calculated using BLOSUM62-based TCRdist between CDR3 peptides within each V-J. Welch's t-statistics and random forest reduced around 510 V-J features to fewer than 15, which were used in a naive Bayes classifier (R e1071). In-frame beta chains were kept once TCRdb had trimmed the public reads at Q25 with fastp and called clones with MiXCR. Entries that share a CDR3 protein sequence are merged under the most common genes and DNA. The V and J calls reflect TCRdb's pipeline rather than the authors' work. For this sample there are around 520,000 distinct CDR3 sequences; approximately 15% appear just once. The ten most abundant clones make up under 20% of the sample.

A patient counted as having stable Graves' hyperthyroidism if no progression to ophthalmopathy occurred over 18 months of follow-up. Hyperthyroidism patients were aged 18 to 65 years and newly diagnosed, with disease duration of less than 2 months. Exclusion was applied to patients with uncontrolled infections, other autoimmune diseases, pregnancy or lactation. Diagnoses were established on the basis of clinical symptoms, serum thyroxine and TRAb, thyroid ultrasound, and orbital computed tomography. PBMCs were isolated from more than 9 ml of fresh peripheral blood by Ficoll-Paque density gradient centrifugation. Total RNA was extracted using Trizol reagent, and RNA quality was assessed on an Agilent 2100 Bioanalyzer. For this clonotype: Its antigen has not been determined. Base-call qualities are not available, and no considerably larger clone is one nucleotide away.

Input material: blood. The clonotype was recovered from a woman aged 18-29 years with Graves' hyperthyroidism.

The DNA sequence is TGCGCCAGCAGCCAATTGACGGACAGCTCTGGAAACACCATATATTTT. Its translation reads: CASSQLTDSSGNTIYF. This sequence uses TRBV10-2 and TRBJ1-3, and perhaps TRBD1 as D gene, on 6 matching bases. Trimming takes 6 bases from V and 0 bases from J, and the germline ends sit 15 bases apart. CDR1 WSHSY and CDR2 SAAADI are derived from the germline V gene. The CDR3, cysteine through phenylalanine, is 16 amino acids long. Just CDR3 DNA is preserved here, 48 bases in frame from base 1.